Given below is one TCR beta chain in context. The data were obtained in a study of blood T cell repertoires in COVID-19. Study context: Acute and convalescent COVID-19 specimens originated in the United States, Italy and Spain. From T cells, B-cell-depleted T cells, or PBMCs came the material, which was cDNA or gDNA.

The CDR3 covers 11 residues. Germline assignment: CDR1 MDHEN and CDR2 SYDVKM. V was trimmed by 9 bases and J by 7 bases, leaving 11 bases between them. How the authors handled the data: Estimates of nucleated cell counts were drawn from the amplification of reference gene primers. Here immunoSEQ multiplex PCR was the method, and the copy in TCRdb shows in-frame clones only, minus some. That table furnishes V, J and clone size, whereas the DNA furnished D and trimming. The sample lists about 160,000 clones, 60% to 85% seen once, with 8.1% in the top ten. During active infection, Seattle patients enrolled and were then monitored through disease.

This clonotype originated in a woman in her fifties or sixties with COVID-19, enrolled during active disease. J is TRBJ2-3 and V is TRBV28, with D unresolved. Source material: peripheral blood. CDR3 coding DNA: TGTGCCAGTAATGGGCGCTATACGCAGTATTTT. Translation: CASNGRYTQYF.